Sequencing of this TCR beta chain was carried out in a study of blood T cells in healthy people across ages (dated by TCRdb to between 2015 and 2017). About the study as a whole: In model experiments, template switching captured about one uniquely barcoded TCR beta cDNA molecule for every two T cells. Donors of different ages were randomly distributed across sequencing lanes to avoid experimental bias. For two donors (one aged 18 to 30 and one aged 80 or older), the study analyzed two additional independent replicas of 1 million unique cDNA reads from the same blood draw. Donors were grouped into four age groups: young (average 16 years), middle-aged (about 38), aged (approximately 67) and long-lived (about 89). Using deep sequencing normalized with unique cDNA molecular identifiers, the study measured how TCR beta repertoire diversity changes with age.

As concerns this clonotype: Its antigen is currently not known. The input lacks base qualities; no much larger clone sits a single base away.

Overall results and qualifications from the work: The percentage of naive T cells measured by flow cytometry correlated strongly with observed TCR beta diversity. Donor CMV infection status was unknown, potentially confounding age-related changes in expanded clonotypes. Since profiling was done on bulk unsorted PBMCs, naive and antigen-experienced compartments could not be conclusively compared. Estimates of total diversity based on one million sequenced T cells were considered lower bounds and underestimates. Compared with the aged group, the long-lived group had more naive CD4+ T cells, fewer expanded clones and increased TCR diversity, suggesting age selection. As age increased, observed TCR beta diversity per million T cells dropped in a roughly linear way, and a significant reduction was already evident by age 40.

The donors were roughly 39 Caucasian individuals from Russia, aged roughly 6 to 90 years, who were systemically healthy. Each donor gave approximately 10 milliliters of peripheral blood, collected into EDTA-treated Vacutainer tubes. Ficoll-Paque density-gradient centrifugation was used to isolate PBMCs, with at least 7 million obtained per sample. Total RNA was extracted from PBMCs with Trizol reagent, with at least 5.5 micrograms obtained per sample. For every donor, flow cytometry on a PBMC aliquot measured the percentage of naive CD45RAhigh/CD27high T cells. The CDR3, from cysteine to phenylalanine, totals 15 residues. Just CDR3 DNA is preserved here, 45 bases in frame from base 1. For CDR1 and CDR2, the germline V gene lists SQVTM and ANQGSEA. V loses 3 bases, J loses 0 bases, and the germline ends lie 9 bases apart. The library came from 5' RACE. TCRdb records Illumina HiSeq 2500 as the sequencer. A second PCR of roughly 6 to 12 cycles was run with a J-beta primer mix and a sample-barcoded 5' primer. Each TCR beta cDNA molecule received a unique molecular identifier from a template-switch 5' adaptor carrying 12 random nucleotides. At least 3 million CDR3-containing paired-end reads were obtained from each sample. First-strand cDNA was synthesized from all RNA with the Mint cDNA synthesis kit, primed by a TRBC-specific oligonucleotide. Following uracil-DNA glycosylase treatment, all cDNA underwent a first 18-cycle PCR with the universal primers M1SS and BC2_uni_R. Processing in the source paper ran as follows. For normalization, 1 million high-quality reads, each with a distinct molecular identifier, were randomly selected from each sample. Instead of being binned into consensus sequences, reads that shared molecular identifiers were thrown out. MiTCR, set to a Q25 quality threshold and the strictest error-elimination algorithm, was used for CDR3 identification, clonotype clustering and error correction. Lower-bound total TCR beta diversity was estimated with a nonparametric unseen species model using Euler transformation. The raw public data were reprocessed by TCRdb itself: fastp quality trimming at Q25, MiXCR clonotype calling, in-frame beta chains only. Merged by CDR3 protein, the rows form single entries marked with the most common genes and DNA. V and J calls and clone size were set by TCRdb, not the authors. This sample has about a million distinct CDR3 sequences in its table, and around 48% of those were observed once. The ten largest clones add up to 13% of the sample.

Here the chain combines TRBV29-1 and TRBJ2-6; TRBD1 could be the D gene, as 6 bases match. The receptor was derived from a man aged 25 to 40 in good health. Specimen: blood. The CDR3 region: CSVEAGDSGANVLTF. In nucleotide form, the sequence is TGCAGCGTTGAGGCAGGGGACTCTGGGGCCAACGTCCTGACTTTC.